Included here is one T cell receptor beta chain sequence, with context. These data are taken from a study of blood T cell repertoires in COVID-19. In the study overall: COVID-19 samples, acute and convalescent, were from the United States, Italy and Spain. In each case, the material was cDNA or gDNA derived from T cells, B-cell-depleted T cells, or PBMCs.

Study processing details: Reference gene primer amplification yielded estimated nucleated cell counts. The data were produced by immunoSEQ multiplex PCR, yet TCRdb's version contains in-frame clones alone and is incomplete. That table furnishes V, J and clone size, whereas the DNA furnished D and trimming. The sample records about 81,000 clones, about 83% being singletons. Deletions cut 5 bases from V and 2 bases from J, with 13 bases between. The germline CDR1 and CDR2 sequences are MNHEY and SVGAGI. The CDR3 totals 15 residues. Input material: peripheral blood. This clonotype originated in a woman in her 70s with acute or convalescent COVID-19. The chain uses TRBV6-5 and TRBJ1-5; D ambiguous. CDR3 DNA: TGTGCCAGCAGTACGAGGGCCGATGGCAATCAGCCCCAGCATTTT. It codes for CASSTRADGNQPQHF.